This T cell receptor (beta chain) was found in a study of memory CD4+ T cells and cytomegalovirus serostatus. Study-wide context: Of the healthy Belgian adults, 9 were CMV seropositive and 20 to 30 seronegative.

The table came from immunoSEQ multiplex PCR; TCRdb's copy has only in-frame clones and leaves some out. The table records under 80,000 clones, roughly 78% of them present only once. The sort gate was single viable CD3+CD4+CD8-CD45RO+ cells for memory CD4+ T cells. Total CD4+ T cells were enriched by CD4 positive selection. What was sequenced was memory CD4+ T cells from blood. This TCR derives from an adult in good health and CMV-seropositive.

The CDR3 region has the DNA TGTGCCAGCAGCTTAGCCGGGACAGGGTCCAATGAGCAGTTCTTC. It translates to CASSLAGTGSNEQFF. J is TRBJ2-1 and V is TRBV11-3; 9 bases fit TRBD1. The CDR3 is 15 residues long. Germline V gene lookup returns CDR1 SGHNT and CDR2 YENEEA. The trim removed 1 base at V and 6 bases at J, leaving 4 bases unmatched.